This T cell receptor (beta chain) derives from a study of blood T cells in healthy people across ages (dated by TCRdb to about 2015). For context, the study as a whole: In model experiments, template switching captured about one uniquely barcoded TCR beta cDNA molecule for every two T cells. Using deep sequencing normalized with unique cDNA molecular identifiers, the study measured how TCR beta repertoire diversity changes with age. Four age groups were formed from the donors: young (average about 16 years), middle-aged (just under 40), aged (62) and long-lived (less than 85). Donors of different ages were randomly distributed across sequencing lanes to avoid experimental bias. Two additional independent replicas of 1 million unique cDNA reads from the same blood draw were analyzed for two donors (one aged 18 to 30 and one aged 80 or older).

Overall results and qualifications from the work: Estimates of total diversity from one million sequenced T cells were regarded as lower bounds and underestimates. Compared with the aged group, the long-lived group had more naive CD4+ T cells, fewer expanded clones and increased TCR diversity, suggesting age selection. Because profiling used bulk unsorted PBMCs, naive and antigen-experienced compartments could not be compared conclusively. Observed TCR beta diversity per million T cells fell roughly linearly with age, and a significant reduction was already apparent by age around 40. There was a strong correlation between observed TCR beta diversity and the percentage of naive T cells measured by flow cytometry. Because donor CMV infection status was unknown, age-related changes in expanded clonotypes were potentially confounded.

The roughly 38 donors, aged about 6 to 95 years, were systemically healthy Caucasian individuals from Russia. Around 10 milliliters of peripheral blood were collected from each donor into EDTA-treated Vacutainer tubes. PBMCs were isolated by Ficoll-Paque density-gradient centrifugation, with at least 6 million obtained per sample. Total RNA, at least 6 micrograms per sample, was extracted from PBMCs with Trizol reagent. For every donor, an aliquot of PBMCs went through flow cytometry to measure the percentages of naive CD45RAhigh/CD27high T cells. With respect to this clonotype: The clone's antigen remains unknown. Base qualities are not provided; no much larger clone lies one nucleotide away.

CDR1 and CDR2 (SQVTM, ANQGSEA) derive from the germline V gene. The cysteine opens and the phenylalanine closes a CDR3 of 13 amino acids. Just the 39-base CDR3 DNA is kept, in frame starting at base 1. The junction carries 6 bases between V and J, which are trimmed by 4 bases and 0 bases respectively. Libraries were made using 5' RACE. The second PCR ran for about 7 to 11 cycles and used a J-beta primer mix along with a sample-barcoded 5' primer. A template-switch 5' adaptor carrying 12 random nucleotides introduced a unique molecular identifier onto each TCR beta cDNA molecule. Each sample yielded at least 2.5 million CDR3-containing paired-end reads. All of the RNA was converted into first-strand cDNA using the Mint cDNA synthesis kit, with a TRBC-specific oligonucleotide serving as the primer. All cDNA was treated with uracil-DNA glycosylase and then went through a first 18-cycle PCR with the universal primers M1SS and BC2_uni_R. Per the source publication's procedure: Each sample was normalized by randomly selecting 1 million high-quality reads, each carrying a distinct molecular identifier. Reads sharing molecular identifiers were discarded rather than binned into consensus sequences. MiTCR, set to a Q25 quality threshold and the strictest error-elimination algorithm, was used for CDR3 identification, clonotype clustering and error correction. A nonparametric unseen species model with Euler transformation was used to estimate lower-bound total TCR beta diversity. TCRdb's own reprocessing of the public reads used fastp at Q25 and MiXCR and kept productive beta chains. Identical CDR3 proteins give one entry, which carries the most common genes and DNA. The V and J calls reflect TCRdb's pipeline rather than the authors' work. Counted in this sample were over 1,500,000 distinct CDR3 sequences; about 39% of them appeared once. The ten largest clones capture roughly 23% of the sample.

The TCR sequence derives from a human donor in good health. The sample comprised blood. Recombination joined TRBV29-1 with TRBJ2-2; tentative D gene TRBD1, with 5 bases matching. The CDR3 region reads CSVGRANTGELFF. The nucleotide sequence reads as follows: TGCAGCGTTGGCAGGGCGAACACCGGGGAGCTGTTTTTT.